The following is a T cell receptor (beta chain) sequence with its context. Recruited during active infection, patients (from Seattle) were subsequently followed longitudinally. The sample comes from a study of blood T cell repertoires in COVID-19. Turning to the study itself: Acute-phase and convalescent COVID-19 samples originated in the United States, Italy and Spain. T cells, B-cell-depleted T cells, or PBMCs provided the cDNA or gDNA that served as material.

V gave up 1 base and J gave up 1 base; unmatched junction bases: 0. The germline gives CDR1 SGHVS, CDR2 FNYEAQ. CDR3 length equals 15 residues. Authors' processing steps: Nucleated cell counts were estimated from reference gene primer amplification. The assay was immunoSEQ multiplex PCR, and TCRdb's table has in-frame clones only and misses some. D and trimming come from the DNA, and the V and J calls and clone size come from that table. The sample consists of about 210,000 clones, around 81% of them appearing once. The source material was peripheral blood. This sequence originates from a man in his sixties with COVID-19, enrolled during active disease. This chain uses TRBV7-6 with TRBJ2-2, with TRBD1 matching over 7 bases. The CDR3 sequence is CASSLGTGNTGELFF. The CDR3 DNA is TGTGCCAGCAGCTTAGGGACAGGGAACACCGGGGAGCTGTTTTTT.